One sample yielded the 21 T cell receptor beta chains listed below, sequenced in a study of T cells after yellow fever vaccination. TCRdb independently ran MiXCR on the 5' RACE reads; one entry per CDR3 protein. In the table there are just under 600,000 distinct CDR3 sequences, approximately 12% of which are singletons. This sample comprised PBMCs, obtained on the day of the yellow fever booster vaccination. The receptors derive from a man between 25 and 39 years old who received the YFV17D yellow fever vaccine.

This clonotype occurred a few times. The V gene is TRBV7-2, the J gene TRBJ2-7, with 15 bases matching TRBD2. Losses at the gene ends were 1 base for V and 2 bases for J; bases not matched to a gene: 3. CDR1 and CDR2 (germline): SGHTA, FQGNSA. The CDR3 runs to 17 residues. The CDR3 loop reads CASSLGTSGRAPYEQYF. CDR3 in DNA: TGTGCCAGCAGCTTAGGGACTAGCGGGAGGGCCCCCTACGAGCAGTACTTC.

CDR3 protein: CASSFDRVGEAFF. The CDR3 region has the DNA TGTGCCAGCAGCTTTGACAGGGTGGGAGAAGCTTTCTTT. The V gene is TRBV5-4, the J gene TRBJ1-1, with 7 positions matching TRBD1. Losses at the gene ends were 2 bases for V and 8 bases for J; bases not matched to a gene: 6. CDR1 SGHNT and CDR2 YYREEE come from the germline V gene (reference sequence). The CDR3 has 13 residues.

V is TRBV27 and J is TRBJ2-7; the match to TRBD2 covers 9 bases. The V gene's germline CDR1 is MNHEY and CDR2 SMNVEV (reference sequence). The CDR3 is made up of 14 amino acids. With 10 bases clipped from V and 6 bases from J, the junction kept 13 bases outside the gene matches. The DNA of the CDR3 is TGTGCCACCCTGGTGGCGGGGGGGAGCGGCGAGCAGTACTTC. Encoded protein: CATLVAGGSGEQYF.

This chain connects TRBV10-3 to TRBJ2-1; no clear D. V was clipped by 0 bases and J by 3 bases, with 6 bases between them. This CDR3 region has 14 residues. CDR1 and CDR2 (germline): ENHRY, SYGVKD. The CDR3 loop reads CAISESANYNEQFF. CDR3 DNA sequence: TGTGCCATCAGTGAGTCTGCTAACTACAATGAGCAGTTCTTC.

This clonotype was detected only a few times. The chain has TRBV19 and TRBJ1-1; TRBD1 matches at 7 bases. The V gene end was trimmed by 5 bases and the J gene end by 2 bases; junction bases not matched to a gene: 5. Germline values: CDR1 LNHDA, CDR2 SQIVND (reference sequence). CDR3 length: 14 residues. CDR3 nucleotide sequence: TGTGCCAGTAGTTTCGGGACAGTAAACACTGAAGCTTTCTTT. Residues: CASSFGTVNTEAFF. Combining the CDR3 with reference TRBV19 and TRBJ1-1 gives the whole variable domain DGGITQSPKYLFRKEGQNVTLSCEQNLNHDAMYWYRQDPGQGLRLIYYSQIVNDFQKGDIAEGYSVSREKKESFPLTVTSAQKNPTAFYLCASSFGTVNTEAFFGQGTRLTVV.

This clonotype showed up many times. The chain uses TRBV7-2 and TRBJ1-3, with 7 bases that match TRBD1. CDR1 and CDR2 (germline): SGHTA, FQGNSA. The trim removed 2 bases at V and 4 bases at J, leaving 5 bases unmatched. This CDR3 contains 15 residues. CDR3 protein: CASSLLGQPGNTIYF. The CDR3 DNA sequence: TGTGCCAGCAGCTTATTGGGACAGCCGGGAAACACCATATATTTT.

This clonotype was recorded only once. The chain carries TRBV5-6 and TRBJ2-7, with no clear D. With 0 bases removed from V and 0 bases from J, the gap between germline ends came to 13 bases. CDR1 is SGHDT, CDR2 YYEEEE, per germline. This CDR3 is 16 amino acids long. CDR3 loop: CASSLGMGKGSYEQYF. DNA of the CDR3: TGTGCCAGCAGCTTGGGTATGGGAAAAGGCTCCTACGAGCAGTACTTC.

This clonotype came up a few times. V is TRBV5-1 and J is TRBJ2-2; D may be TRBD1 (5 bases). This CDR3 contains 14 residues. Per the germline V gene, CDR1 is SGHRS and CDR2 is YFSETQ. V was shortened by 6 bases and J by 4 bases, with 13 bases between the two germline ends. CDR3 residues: CASTFGALTGELFF. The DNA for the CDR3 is TGCGCCAGCACTTTTGGGGCCCTCACCGGGGAGCTGTTTTTT. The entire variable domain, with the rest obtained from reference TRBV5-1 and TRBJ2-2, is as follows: KAGVTQTPRYLIKTRGQQVTLSCSPISGHRSVSWYQQTPGQGLQFLFEYFSETQRNKGNFPGRFSGRQFSNSRSEMNVSTLELGDSALYLCASTFGALTGELFFGEGSRLTVL.

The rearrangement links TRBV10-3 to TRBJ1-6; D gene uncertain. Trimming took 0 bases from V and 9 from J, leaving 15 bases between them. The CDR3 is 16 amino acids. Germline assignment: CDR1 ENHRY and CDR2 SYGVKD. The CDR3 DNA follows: TGTGCCATCAGTGAGTCCGTCACGGTGGAAGGTTCACCCCTCCACTTT. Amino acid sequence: CAISESVTVEGSPLHF.

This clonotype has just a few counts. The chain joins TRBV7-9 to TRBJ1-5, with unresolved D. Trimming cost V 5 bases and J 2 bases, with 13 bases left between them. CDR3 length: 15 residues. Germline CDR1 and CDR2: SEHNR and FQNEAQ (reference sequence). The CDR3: CASSPMGIGNQPQHF. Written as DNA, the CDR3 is TGTGCCAGCAGCCCGATGGGGATAGGCAATCAGCCCCAGCATTTT.

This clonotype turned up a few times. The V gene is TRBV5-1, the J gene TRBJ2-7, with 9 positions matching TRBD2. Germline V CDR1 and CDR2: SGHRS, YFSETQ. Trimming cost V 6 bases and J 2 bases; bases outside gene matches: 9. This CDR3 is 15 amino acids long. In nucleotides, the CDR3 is TGCGCCAGCACCCCCACCGGCGGGAGGGCCTACGAGCAGTACTTC. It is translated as CASTPTGGRAYEQYF.

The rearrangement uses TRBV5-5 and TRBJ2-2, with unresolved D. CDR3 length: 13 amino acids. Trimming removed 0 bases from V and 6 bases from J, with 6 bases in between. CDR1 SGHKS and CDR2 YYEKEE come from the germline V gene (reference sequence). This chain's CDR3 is CASSLGTPGELFF. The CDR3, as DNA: TGTGCCAGCAGCTTGGGGACCCCCGGGGAGCTGTTTTTT.

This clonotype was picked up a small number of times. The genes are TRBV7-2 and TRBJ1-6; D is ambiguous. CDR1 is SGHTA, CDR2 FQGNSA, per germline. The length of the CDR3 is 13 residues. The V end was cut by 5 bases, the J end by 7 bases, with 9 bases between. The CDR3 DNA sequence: TGTGCCAGCAGCACAAATGGCAATTCACCCCTCCACTTT. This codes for CASSTNGNSPLHF.

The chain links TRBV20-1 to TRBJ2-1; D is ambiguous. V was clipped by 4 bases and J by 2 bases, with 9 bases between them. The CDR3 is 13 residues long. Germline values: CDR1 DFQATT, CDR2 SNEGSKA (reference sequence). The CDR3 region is CSAILGPYNEQFF. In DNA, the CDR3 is TGCAGTGCTATCTTAGGCCCCTACAATGAGCAGTTCTTC.

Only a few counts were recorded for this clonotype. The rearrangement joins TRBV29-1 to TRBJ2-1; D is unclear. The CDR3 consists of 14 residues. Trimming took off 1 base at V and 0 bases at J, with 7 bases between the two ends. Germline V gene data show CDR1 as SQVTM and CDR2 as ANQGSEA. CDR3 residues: CSVEAVSSYNEQFF. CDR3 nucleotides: TGCAGCGTTGAAGCTGTGAGCTCCTACAATGAGCAGTTCTTC.

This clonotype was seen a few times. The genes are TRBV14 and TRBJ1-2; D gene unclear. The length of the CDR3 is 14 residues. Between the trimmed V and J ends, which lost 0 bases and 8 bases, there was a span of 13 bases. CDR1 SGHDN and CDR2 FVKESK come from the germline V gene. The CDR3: CASSQDYFLGGYTF. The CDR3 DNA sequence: TGTGCCAGCAGCCAAGATTACTTTTTAGGCGGCTACACCTTC.

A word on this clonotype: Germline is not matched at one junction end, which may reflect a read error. The CDR3 DNA sequence: TGTGCCAGCAGGTCTATCTATGGCTTCACCTTC. Protein product: CASRSIYGFTF. This chain connects TRBV12-3 or TRBV12-4 to TRBJ1-2; no definite D call. CDR3 length: 11 amino acids.

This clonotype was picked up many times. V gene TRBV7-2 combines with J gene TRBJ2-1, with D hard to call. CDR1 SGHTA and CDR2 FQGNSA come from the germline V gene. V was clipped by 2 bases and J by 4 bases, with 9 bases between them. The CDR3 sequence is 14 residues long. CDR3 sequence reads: CASSLLPGYNEQFF. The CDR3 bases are TGTGCCAGCAGCTTACTTCCGGGTTACAATGAGCAGTTCTTC.

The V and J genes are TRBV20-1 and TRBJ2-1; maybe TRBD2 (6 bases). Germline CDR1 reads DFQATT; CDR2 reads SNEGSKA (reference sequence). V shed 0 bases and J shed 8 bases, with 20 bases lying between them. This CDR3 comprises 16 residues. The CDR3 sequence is CSARDPGGDGVDEQFF. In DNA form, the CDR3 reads TGCAGTGCTAGAGATCCGGGCGGGGACGGAGTGGATGAGCAGTTCTTC.

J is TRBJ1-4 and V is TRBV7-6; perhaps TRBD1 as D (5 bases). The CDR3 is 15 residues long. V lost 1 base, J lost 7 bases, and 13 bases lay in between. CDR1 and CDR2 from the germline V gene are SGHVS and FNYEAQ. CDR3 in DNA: TGTGCCAGCAGCTTAGGAGGGGCTAGGGGTGAAAAACTGTTTTTT. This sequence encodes CASSLGGARGEKLFF.

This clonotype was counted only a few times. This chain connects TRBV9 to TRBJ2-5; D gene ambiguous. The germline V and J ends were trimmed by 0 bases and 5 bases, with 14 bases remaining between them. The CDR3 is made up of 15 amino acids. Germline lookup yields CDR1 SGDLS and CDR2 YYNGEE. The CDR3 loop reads CASSVDGRTKETQYF. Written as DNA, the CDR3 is TGTGCCAGCAGCGTAGACGGTCGCACTAAGGAGACCCAGTACTTC.